Sequencing of this TCR beta chain was carried out in a study of a mutant IDH1 vaccine in newly diagnosed glioma. Study background: Radiotherapy alone preceded vaccination by 4-6 weeks; alternatively, vaccination started with temozolomide cycles.

With 5 bases removed from V and 0 bases from J, the gap between germline ends came to 7 bases. The CDR3 loop spans 13 amino acids. Germline-derived CDR1 and CDR2 are SGHTA and FQGNSA. This clone appeared a single time. The target antigen is unknown. The table came from immunoSEQ multiplex PCR; TCRdb's copy has only in-frame clones and leaves some out. The sample has 60,000 to 65,000 clones, around 86% seen once. The time point here: week 47, end of study. The study gave 300 ug of mutant IDH1 20-mer peptide per vaccine dose, with topical imiquimod. This TCR derives from a man aged 25-45 years with glioma. V is TRBV7-2 and J is TRBJ1-1; D ambiguous. The sample here was PBMCs, taken from a glioma patient whose treatment included an IDH1 peptide vaccine. CDR3 sequence: CASSPGMNTEAFF. In nucleotides, the CDR3 is TGTGCCAGCAGCCCCGGCATGAACACTGAAGCTTTCTTT.